This T cell receptor (beta chain) was captured in a study of neurological immune-mediated disorders. CDR1 and CDR2 from the germline V gene are SQVTM and ANQGSEA. The V and J ends lost 0 bases and 7 bases respectively, with 10 bases between them. This CDR3 has 12 amino acids. Study-wide points: None of the CDR3 amino acid sequences found in expanded clones was shared across subjects. This suggests that the TCR-beta repertoires were private in all groups. HTLV-1-associated myelopathy showed the most TCR clonal expansion; multiple sclerosis the least, below healthy controls. Phylogenetically, 18 of 34 multiple sclerosis patients' repertoires fell into one related-CDR3 cluster, a possible signature.

5'RACE with 10-nucleotide random UMIs produced the cDNA. TCRdb re-called the 5' RACE reads with MiXCR, one entry per CDR3 protein. The data hold around 94,000 distinct CDR3 sequences, with 3.5% observed a single time. This clonotype was seen at least ten times. The antigen is unknown. The chain joins TRBV29-1 to TRBJ2-7; D ambiguous. This TCR came from a woman in her late teens or twenties with multiple sclerosis. The material sequenced was PBMCs. As DNA, the CDR3 is TGCAGCGTTGAAGATGTGGCGTTAGAGCAGTACTTC. Protein product: CSVEDVALEQYF.